This T cell receptor beta chain was found in a study of blood T cell repertoires in COVID-19 (dated by TCRdb to about 2020). At the level of the whole study: Collaborator samples came from the United States, Italy and Spain and covered acute and convalescent phases of COVID-19. Samples were obtained from the ongoing ImmuneRACE study (first 160 participants) and from 1,254 subjects provided by 6 global collaborators. Deeply sampled blood TCRbeta repertoires from subjects exposed to, actively infected with, or recovered from COVID-19 were included in the dataset. Where available, HLA class I and class II types were obtained from metadata supplied by the sample provider rather than from assay-based typing. A de-identified subject ID, COVID-19 status, age in years and sex were almost always included in the sample metadata. The material from the prospective study consisted of cDNA or gDNA derived from T cells, B-cell-depleted T cells, or PBMCs. The repertoires were released in a freely available public database intended as a resource for research on the immune response to SARS-CoV-2. The investigation overall reported the following: The amount of clinical and demographic metadata varied by source and participant and was provided uncurated.

Concerning this clone: Its antigen specificity is not known. Nothing much larger sits one base from this clone, and base qualities are not available.

Participants in the prospective study were aged roughly 18 to 90 years, lived in about two dozen United States geographic areas, and enrolled through a virtual design. To assign participants to cohorts, the prospective study relied on clinical history that participants themselves reported in a screening survey and a study questionnaire. Each participant in the prospective study had whole blood, serum and a nasopharyngeal or oropharyngeal swab collected by mobile phlebotomists. Participants in the prospective study had the option to provide additional blood draws and questionnaires over a roughly 2-month period. Before DNA extraction, blood samples from the prospective study were shipped at room temperature or frozen. Trimmed from V: 5 bases; trimmed from J: 5 bases; junction bases lacking a gene match: 7. The CDR1 and CDR2 encoded by the germline V gene (reference sequence) are SEHNR and FQNEAQ. The CDR3 has 17 amino acids, counting the end cysteine and phenylalanine. The retained sequence is limited to the CDR3, 51 bases, with the frame set at the first base.

TCRbeta CDR3 regions were amplified from genomic DNA by means of the immunoSEQ Assay, a bias-controlled multiplex PCR. The source study handled its data this way. The number of nucleated cells in each sample was estimated from the amplification of reference gene primers within the assay. To quantify the absolute abundance of each unique TCRbeta CDR3 rearrangement, sequence reads were collapsed and filtered. Productive Simpson clonality was computed per sample as the square root of Simpson's diversity index over productive rearrangements. The immuneACCESS repertoire file appears here via TCRdb, limited to in-frame rearrangements. These files lack a portion of the clones; in checked studies, under half of the deficit traces to unresolved V genes, and the cause of the others is not known. D and trimming come from the DNA, and the V and J calls and clone size come from that table. This sample lists 88,000 or so clones; 85% to 90% were detected once. Of the sample, roughly 1% falls within the top ten clones.

The V gene is TRBV7-9 and the J gene is TRBJ2-2, and 14 junctional nucleotides match TRBD2. Material: PBMCs or T cells enriched from blood (not recorded which). This TCR came from a woman aged 50 to 60 with acute COVID-19. The CDR3 protein is CASSTGTSGSITGELFF. Here is the DNA: TGTGCCAGCAGCACAGGGACTAGCGGGAGTATTACCGGGGAGCTGTTTTTT.